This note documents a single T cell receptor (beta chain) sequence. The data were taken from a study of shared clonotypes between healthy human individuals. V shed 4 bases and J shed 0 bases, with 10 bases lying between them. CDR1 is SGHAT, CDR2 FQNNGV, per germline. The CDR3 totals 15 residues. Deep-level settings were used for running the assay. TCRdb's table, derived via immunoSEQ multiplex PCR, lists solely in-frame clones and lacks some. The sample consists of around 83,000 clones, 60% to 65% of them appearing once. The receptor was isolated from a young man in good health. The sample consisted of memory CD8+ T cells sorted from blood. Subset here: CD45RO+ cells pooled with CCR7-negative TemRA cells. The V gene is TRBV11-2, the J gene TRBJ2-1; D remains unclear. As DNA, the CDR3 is TGTGCCAGCAGCTCATTTTTTAGCTCCTACAATGAGCAGTTCTTC. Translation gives CASSSFFSSYNEQFF.